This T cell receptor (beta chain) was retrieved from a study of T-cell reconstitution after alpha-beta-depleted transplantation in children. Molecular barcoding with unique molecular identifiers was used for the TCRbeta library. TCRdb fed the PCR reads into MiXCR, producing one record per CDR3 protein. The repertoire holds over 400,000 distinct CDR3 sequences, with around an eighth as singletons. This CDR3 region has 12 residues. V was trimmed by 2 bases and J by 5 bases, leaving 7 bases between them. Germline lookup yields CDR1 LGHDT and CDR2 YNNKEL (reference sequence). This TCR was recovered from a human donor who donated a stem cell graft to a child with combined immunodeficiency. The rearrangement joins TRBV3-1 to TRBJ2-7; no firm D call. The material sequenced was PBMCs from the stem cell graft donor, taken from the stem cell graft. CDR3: CASSQFRHEQYF. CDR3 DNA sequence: TGTGCCAGCAGCCAATTTCGTCACGAGCAGTACTTC.